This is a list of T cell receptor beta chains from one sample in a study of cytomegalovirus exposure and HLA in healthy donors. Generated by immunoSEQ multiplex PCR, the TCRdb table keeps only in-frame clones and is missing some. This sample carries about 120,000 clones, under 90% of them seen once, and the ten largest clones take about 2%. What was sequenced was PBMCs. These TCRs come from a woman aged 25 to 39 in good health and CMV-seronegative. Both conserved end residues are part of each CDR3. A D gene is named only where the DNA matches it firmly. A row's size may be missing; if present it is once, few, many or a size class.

cdr3_nt: TGTGCCAGCTCCCTACCGGGACAGGGAGAAACCGGGGAGCTGTTTTTT
cdr3_aa: CASSLPGQGETGELFF
v_call: TRBV18
clone_size: few
j_call: TRBJ2-2
cdr3_length: 16
d_call: TRBD1

cdr3_nt: TGTGCTAGCAGCGATTTAGCGGGGGGCCAAGAGACCCAGTACTTC
cdr3_aa: CASSDLAGGQETQYF
v_call: TRBV7-7
clone_size: .
j_call: TRBJ2-5
cdr3_length: 15
d_call: TRBD2

cdr3_nt: TGTGCCAGCAGTTACCGCGCTAGCGGGGTCCAAGATACGCAGTATTTT
cdr3_aa: CASSYRASGVQDTQYF
v_call: TRBV6-5
clone_size: .
j_call: TRBJ2-3
cdr3_length: 16
d_call: TRBD2

cdr3_nt: TGTGCCAGCAGCTCCCGGGAGGGGCAAAATAGCAATCAGCCCCAGCATTTT
cdr3_aa: CASSSREGQNSNQPQHF
v_call: TRBV9
clone_size: .
j_call: TRBJ1-5
cdr3_length: 17
d_call: .

cdr3_nt: TGTGCCAGCAACCCGACAGGGGGTTCCAATCAGCCCCAGCATTTT
cdr3_aa: CASNPTGGSNQPQHF
v_call: TRBV2
clone_size: .
j_call: TRBJ1-5
cdr3_length: 15
d_call: TRBD1

cdr3_nt: TGTGCCATCGGGGATCCCTATTACAACACCGGGGAGCTGTTTTTT
cdr3_aa: CAIGDPYYNTGELFF
v_call: TRBV19
clone_size: .
j_call: TRBJ2-2
cdr3_length: 15
d_call: .

cdr3_nt: TGTGCCAGCTGGTCCGGGACACGCGCCTACGAGCAGTACTTC
cdr3_aa: CASWSGTRAYEQYF
v_call: TRBV28
clone_size: .
j_call: TRBJ2-7
cdr3_length: 14
d_call: .

cdr3_nt: TGTGCCAGCAAAGCCGGGACTATGAGGCGCGAGCAGTACTTC
cdr3_aa: CASKAGTMRREQYF
v_call: TRBV6-6
clone_size: .
j_call: TRBJ2-7
cdr3_length: 14
d_call: TRBD2

cdr3_nt: TGTGCCAGCAGCTTAGTGGGGCAGGGCACTGAAGCTTTCTTT
cdr3_aa: CASSLVGQGTEAFF
v_call: TRBV7-2
clone_size: .
j_call: TRBJ1-1
cdr3_length: 14
d_call: .

cdr3_nt: TGTGCCAGTAGCCACAGGTCTGGGGCCAACGTCCTGACTTTC
cdr3_aa: CASSHRSGANVLTF
v_call: TRBV19
clone_size: .
j_call: TRBJ2-6
cdr3_length: 14
d_call: .

cdr3_nt: TGTGCCATCAGTGTGAGCCAGGGGGGCAATCAGCCCCAGCATTTT
cdr3_aa: CAISVSQGGNQPQHF
v_call: TRBV10-3
clone_size: .
j_call: TRBJ1-5
cdr3_length: 15
d_call: TRBD1

cdr3_nt: TGTGCCAGCAGAGGGGGGGGCAATCAGCCCCAGCATTTT
cdr3_aa: CASRGGGNQPQHF
v_call: TRBV6-5
clone_size: .
j_call: TRBJ1-5
cdr3_length: 13
d_call: .

cdr3_nt: TGTGCCAGCAGTTACTCCCACTTTACAGATACGCAGTATTTT
cdr3_aa: CASSYSHFTDTQYF
v_call: TRBV6-5
clone_size: .
j_call: TRBJ2-3
cdr3_length: 14
d_call: .

cdr3_nt: TGTGCCAGCAGGGAGGGGGGGTTTTTGGATGATCAGCCCCAGCATTTT
cdr3_aa: CASREGGFLDDQPQHF
v_call: TRBV28
clone_size: .
j_call: TRBJ1-5
cdr3_length: 16
d_call: .

cdr3_nt: TGTGCCAGCAGCTTGGCCGGGAATTTAGGGGAGACCCAGTACTTC
cdr3_aa: CASSLAGNLGETQYF
v_call: TRBV5-4
clone_size: .
j_call: TRBJ2-5
cdr3_length: 15
d_call: .

cdr3_nt: TGTGCCAGCAGCGTAGACGTTGGGGCAGGGGGGCGCTATGGCTACACCTTC
cdr3_aa: CASSVDVGAGGRYGYTF
v_call: TRBV9
clone_size: .
j_call: TRBJ1-2
cdr3_length: 17
d_call: TRBD1

cdr3_nt: TGTGCCAGCAGTCTCAGGGGGGCCGGGGATGGCTACACCTTC
cdr3_aa: CASSLRGAGDGYTF
v_call: TRBV6-1
clone_size: .
j_call: TRBJ1-2
cdr3_length: 14
d_call: TRBD1

cdr3_nt: TGTGCCAGTAGTATCATGTCGACAGGGCAGAATTCACCCCTCCACTTT
cdr3_aa: CASSIMSTGQNSPLHF
v_call: TRBV19
clone_size: .
j_call: TRBJ1-6
cdr3_length: 16
d_call: TRBD1

cdr3_nt: TGTGCTAGTGGTAACACGACAGGGAACGCTGAAGCTTTCTTT
cdr3_aa: CASGNTTGNAEAFF
v_call: TRBV12-5
clone_size: .
j_call: TRBJ1-1
cdr3_length: 14
d_call: TRBD1

cdr3_nt: TGTGCCAGTACCCCACGGACAGGGCCTTTTATCAATCAGCCCCAGCATTTT
cdr3_aa: CASTPRTGPFINQPQHF
v_call: TRBV19
clone_size: once
j_call: TRBJ1-5
cdr3_length: 17
d_call: TRBD1

cdr3_nt: TGTGCCAGCAGCGTATCATTTACTCCGGGCTCCGGGGGAGGACCCCAGCATTTT
cdr3_aa: CASSVSFTPGSGGGPQHF
v_call: TRBV11-2
clone_size: few
j_call: TRBJ1-5
cdr3_length: 18
d_call: .

cdr3_nt: TGTGCCAGTAGTATACCACGTCCACAGGATAGAAACTATGGCTACACCTTC
cdr3_aa: CASSIPRPQDRNYGYTF
v_call: TRBV19
clone_size: .
j_call: TRBJ1-2
cdr3_length: 17
d_call: .

cdr3_nt: TGTGCCAGCCGGCCTCGAGGAATGAACACTGAAGCTTTCTTT
cdr3_aa: CASRPRGMNTEAFF
v_call: TRBV18
clone_size: .
j_call: TRBJ1-1
cdr3_length: 14
d_call: .

cdr3_nt: TGTGCCAGCAGGGACGGGGGGGGCTCTGGGGCCAACGTCCTGACTTTC
cdr3_aa: CASRDGGGSGANVLTF
v_call: TRBV5-4
clone_size: .
j_call: TRBJ2-6
cdr3_length: 16
d_call: TRBD2

cdr3_nt: TGTGCCAGCGCAAGGGTCGGGGGGATCTACGAGCAGTACTTC
cdr3_aa: CASARVGGIYEQYF
v_call: TRBV6-5
clone_size: .
j_call: TRBJ2-7
cdr3_length: 14
d_call: TRBD2

cdr3_nt: TGTGCCAGCAGCTTAGAGGGGGCACTAGCGGGCCGAAATGAGCAGTTCTTC
cdr3_aa: CASSLEGALAGRNEQFF
v_call: TRBV7-8
clone_size: .
j_call: TRBJ2-1
cdr3_length: 17
d_call: TRBD2

cdr3_nt: TGTGCCAGCAGTTCAGGTAGCGGGGGGGCCGAAAAGCAGTTCTTC
cdr3_aa: CASSSGSGGAEKQFF
v_call: TRBV28
clone_size: .
j_call: TRBJ2-1
cdr3_length: 15
d_call: TRBD2

cdr3_nt: TGTGCCTGGGTACCTCTACAGGGGGCGATTTCTGAAGCTTTCTTT
cdr3_aa: CAWVPLQGAISEAFF
v_call: TRBV30
clone_size: many
j_call: TRBJ1-1
cdr3_length: 15
d_call: TRBD1

cdr3_nt: TGTGCCACCAGCAGACCCCCGGGGTTAGCGGGGGCCCTCGAGACCCAGTACTTC
cdr3_aa: CATSRPPGLAGALETQYF
v_call: TRBV15
clone_size: .
j_call: TRBJ2-5
cdr3_length: 18
d_call: TRBD2

cdr3_nt: TGTGCCAGCAGTTCTCCCCCAGGGTCCTACGAGCAGTACTTC
cdr3_aa: CASSSPPGSYEQYF
v_call: TRBV7-9
clone_size: .
j_call: TRBJ2-7
cdr3_length: 14
d_call: .

cdr3_nt: TGTGCCAGTAGTTCCGGACAGGGAGGGGAAAAACTGTTTTTT
cdr3_aa: CASSSGQGGEKLFF
v_call: TRBV19
clone_size: .
j_call: TRBJ1-4
cdr3_length: 14
d_call: TRBD1

cdr3_nt: TGTGCCAGCAGCAAAGTTAGCGCGTCCTTAGATACGCAGTATTTT
cdr3_aa: CASSKVSASLDTQYF
v_call: TRBV11-3
clone_size: .
j_call: TRBJ2-3
cdr3_length: 15
d_call: .

cdr3_nt: TGTGCCAGCAGCTTGCGGCAGTCGGGCACCGGGGAGCTGTTTTTT
cdr3_aa: CASSLRQSGTGELFF
v_call: TRBV5-4
clone_size: .
j_call: TRBJ2-2
cdr3_length: 15
d_call: .

cdr3_nt: TGTGCCAGCAGCTTAAGAGCGGGGGGGGTATTTTGGACAGATACGCAGTATTTT
cdr3_aa: CASSLRAGGVFWTDTQYF
v_call: TRBV11-2
clone_size: .
j_call: TRBJ2-3
cdr3_length: 18
d_call: TRBD2

cdr3_nt: TGTGCCAGCAGTTTACTAGCGGGGATTGGAGAGACCCAGTACTTC
cdr3_aa: CASSLLAGIGETQYF
v_call: TRBV27
clone_size: .
j_call: TRBJ2-5
cdr3_length: 15
d_call: TRBD2

cdr3_nt: TGTGCCAGTAGTCGGACAGCTACCACTGAAGCTTTCTTT
cdr3_aa: CASSRTATTEAFF
v_call: TRBV19
clone_size: .
j_call: TRBJ1-1
cdr3_length: 13
d_call: .

cdr3_nt: TGTGCCAGCAGTCCCAGACAGGGGGAGCGGGAGCTGTTTTTT
cdr3_aa: CASSPRQGERELFF
v_call: TRBV6-5
clone_size: .
j_call: TRBJ2-2
cdr3_length: 14
d_call: TRBD1

cdr3_nt: TGTGCCAGCAGTGCGCCGGGATTCGCCGGCTACACCTTC
cdr3_aa: CASSAPGFAGYTF
v_call: TRBV25-1
clone_size: .
j_call: TRBJ1-2
cdr3_length: 13
d_call: .

cdr3_nt: TGTGCCAGCAGCCCGGACAGGGATCAGCCCCAGCATTTT
cdr3_aa: CASSPDRDQPQHF
v_call: TRBV6-5
clone_size: .
j_call: TRBJ1-5
cdr3_length: 13
d_call: TRBD1

cdr3_nt: TGTGCCAGCAGCGGGGGACAGGGGAATGAAAAACTGTTTTTT
cdr3_aa: CASSGGQGNEKLFF
v_call: TRBV9
clone_size: .
j_call: TRBJ1-4
cdr3_length: 14
d_call: TRBD1

cdr3_nt: TGTGCCAGCAGCCCTCGGACAGGGGACACTGAAGCTTTCTTT
cdr3_aa: CASSPRTGDTEAFF
v_call: TRBV7-2
clone_size: .
j_call: TRBJ1-1
cdr3_length: 14
d_call: TRBD1

cdr3_nt: TGTGCCAGCAGTTACGGGGGAGGTGGAAACACCATATATTTT
cdr3_aa: CASSYGGGGNTIYF
v_call: TRBV6-6
clone_size: .
j_call: TRBJ1-3
cdr3_length: 14
d_call: .

cdr3_nt: TGTGCCAGCAGTGAATACAGGGGGTCCTATGGCTACACCTTC
cdr3_aa: CASSEYRGSYGYTF
v_call: TRBV2
clone_size: few
j_call: TRBJ1-2
cdr3_length: 14
d_call: TRBD1

cdr3_nt: TGTGCCAGCAGCGTTACAGGGACAGATACGCAGTATTTT
cdr3_aa: CASSVTGTDTQYF
v_call: TRBV9
clone_size: .
j_call: TRBJ2-3
cdr3_length: 13
d_call: .

cdr3_nt: TGTGCCAGTAGTTCGAACAGGGTAAGCAATCAGCCCCAGCATTTT
cdr3_aa: CASSSNRVSNQPQHF
v_call: TRBV19
clone_size: .
j_call: TRBJ1-5
cdr3_length: 15
d_call: .

cdr3_nt: TGTGCCAGCAGCACCCGGACAGGGGTTATGGGCTACACCTTC
cdr3_aa: CASSTRTGVMGYTF
v_call: TRBV9
clone_size: .
j_call: TRBJ1-2
cdr3_length: 14
d_call: TRBD1

cdr3_nt: TGTGCCAGCAGTTACTCCCCGGCAGGGGAAACCTACGAGCAGTACTTC
cdr3_aa: CASSYSPAGETYEQYF
v_call: TRBV2
clone_size: .
j_call: TRBJ2-7
cdr3_length: 16
d_call: .

cdr3_nt: TGTGCCAGCAGCTTCAGGGGGCGTGGAAACACCGGGGAGCTGTTTTTT
cdr3_aa: CASSFRGRGNTGELFF
v_call: TRBV7-2
clone_size: .
j_call: TRBJ2-2
cdr3_length: 16
d_call: TRBD1

cdr3_nt: TGTGCCAGCAGTGAGATTACTAGCGGAGCTCAAGAGACCCAGTACTTC
cdr3_aa: CASSEITSGAQETQYF
v_call: TRBV2
clone_size: .
j_call: TRBJ2-5
cdr3_length: 16
d_call: TRBD2

cdr3_nt: TGTGCCAGCTCACCACAAGGGACAGGGATGGAGAACACTGAAGCTTTCTTT
cdr3_aa: CASSPQGTGMENTEAFF
v_call: TRBV18
clone_size: .
j_call: TRBJ1-1
cdr3_length: 17
d_call: TRBD1

cdr3_nt: TGTGCCAGCAGCCATTCCGGACAGACAATTTACGAGCAGTACTTC
cdr3_aa: CASSHSGQTIYEQYF
v_call: TRBV14
clone_size: .
j_call: TRBJ2-7
cdr3_length: 15
d_call: .

cdr3_nt: TGCGCCAGCAGCTTGGCAGGACGGGGGGCCTCCAGGGAGACCCAGTACTTC
cdr3_aa: CASSLAGRGASRETQYF
v_call: TRBV5-1
clone_size: .
j_call: TRBJ2-5
cdr3_length: 17
d_call: .

cdr3_nt: TGTGCCAGCAGCTTCCGGGGGGACACCGGGGAGCTGTTTTTT
cdr3_aa: CASSFRGDTGELFF
v_call: TRBV7-2
clone_size: .
j_call: TRBJ2-2
cdr3_length: 14
d_call: TRBD2

cdr3_nt: TGTGCCTGGAAAGGCGGGGGGAACTACAATGAGCAGTTCTTC
cdr3_aa: CAWKGGGNYNEQFF
v_call: TRBV30
clone_size: .
j_call: TRBJ2-1
cdr3_length: 14
d_call: TRBD2

cdr3_nt: TGTGCCAGCAGTTCCTTAGCGGGAGAGTACGAGCAGTACTTC
cdr3_aa: CASSSLAGEYEQYF
v_call: TRBV28
clone_size: .
j_call: TRBJ2-7
cdr3_length: 14
d_call: TRBD2

cdr3_nt: TGTGCCAGCAGCCCTTCCGCAACTAATGAAAAACTGTTTTTT
cdr3_aa: CASSPSATNEKLFF
v_call: TRBV11-2
clone_size: .
j_call: TRBJ1-4
cdr3_length: 14
d_call: .

cdr3_nt: TGTGCCATCAGTGAGCCCACAGGAGCCAGCACAGATACGCAGTATTTT
cdr3_aa: CAISEPTGASTDTQYF
v_call: TRBV10-3
clone_size: .
j_call: TRBJ2-3
cdr3_length: 16
d_call: .

cdr3_nt: TGTGCCAGCAGCGTAGAGGGTGGGGCTCAGCCGTTCTTC
cdr3_aa: CASSVEGGAQPFF
v_call: TRBV9
clone_size: .
j_call: TRBJ2-1
cdr3_length: 13
d_call: .